This T cell receptor (beta chain) was sequenced in a study of blood T cell repertoires in COVID-19. The CDR3 covers 13 residues. Trimming removed 3 bases at V and 0 bases at J, with 3 bases between. This study enrolled people aged roughly 18 to 100 from around 25 US geographic areas. Before being deemed recovered, Cohort 3 donors had two negative PCRs, clearance, or symptom resolution. The assay was immunoSEQ multiplex PCR, and TCRdb's table has in-frame clones only and misses some. Of about 300,000 clones listed, about 90% are singletons. This clone is a singleton in its sample. The source of this sequence is a woman in her twenties or thirties who had recovered from COVID-19. Sequences were obtained from PBMCs or T cells enriched from blood (not recorded which). The genes are TRBV12-3 or TRBV12-4 and TRBJ2-1; D is undetermined. The CDR3 is CASSLSSYNEQFF. The CDR3 DNA follows: TGTGCCAGCAGTTTGAGCTCCTACAATGAGCAGTTCTTC.